This TCR beta chain was observed in a study of CD4 T cells in relation to SARS-CoV-2 and coronaviruses. Study context: After roughly ten days of antigen culture, PBMC TCR beta CDR3s were sequenced.

The unexposed donors gave CD4+ T cells in about 2011-2018, prior to COVID-19. Isolation of CD4+ T cells took place after 10 days in culture. Testing used SARS-CoV-2 S/N and four cold-coronavirus spikes on unexposed-donor CD4+ T cells, cells permitting. Half the medium was replaced with IL-2 medium on days 3 and 7. The study's findings and limits: Crossreactive clones expanded significantly less to SARS-CoV-2 than monoreactive clones.

In the case of this clone: Its antigen is currently unknown.

Germline CDR1 and CDR2: SGHRS and YFSETQ. With 4 bases clipped from V and 3 bases from J, the junction kept 12 bases outside the gene matches. CDR3 size: 16 residues. Libraries were prepared by immunoSEQ multiplex PCR; TCRdb keeps only in-frame clonotypes and omits some of them. This repertoire shows tens of thousands of clones, about four fifths found once; its top ten account for roughly an eighth. The sequenced sample was CD4+ T cells from PBMCs, cultured in vitro. The TCR was taken from a human donor in good health. This rearrangement joins TRBV5-1 to TRBJ2-7; 8 bases are shared with TRBD2. In DNA, the CDR3 is TGCGCCAGCAGCCTGGGTTGGGGTAGCGGGAACTACGAGCAGTACTTC. This sequence encodes CASSLGWGSGNYEQYF.